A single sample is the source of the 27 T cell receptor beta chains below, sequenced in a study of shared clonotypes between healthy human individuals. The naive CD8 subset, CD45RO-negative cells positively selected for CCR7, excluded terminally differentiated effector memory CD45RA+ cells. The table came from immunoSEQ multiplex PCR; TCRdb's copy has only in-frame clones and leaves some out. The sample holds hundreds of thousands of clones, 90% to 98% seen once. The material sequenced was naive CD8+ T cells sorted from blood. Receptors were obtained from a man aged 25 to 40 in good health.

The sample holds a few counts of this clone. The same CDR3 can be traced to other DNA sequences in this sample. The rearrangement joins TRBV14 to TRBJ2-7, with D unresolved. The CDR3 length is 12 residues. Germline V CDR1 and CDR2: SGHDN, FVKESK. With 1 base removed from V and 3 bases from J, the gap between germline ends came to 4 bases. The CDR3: CASSQGDYEQYF. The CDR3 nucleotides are TGTGCCAGCAGCCAAGGGGACTACGAGCAGTACTTC.

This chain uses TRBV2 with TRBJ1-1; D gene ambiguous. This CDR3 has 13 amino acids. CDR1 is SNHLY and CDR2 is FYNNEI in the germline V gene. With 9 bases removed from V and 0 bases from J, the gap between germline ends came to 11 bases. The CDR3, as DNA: TGTGCCAGAGAGAGCGGCATGAACACTGAAGCTTTCTTT. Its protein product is CARESGMNTEAFF.

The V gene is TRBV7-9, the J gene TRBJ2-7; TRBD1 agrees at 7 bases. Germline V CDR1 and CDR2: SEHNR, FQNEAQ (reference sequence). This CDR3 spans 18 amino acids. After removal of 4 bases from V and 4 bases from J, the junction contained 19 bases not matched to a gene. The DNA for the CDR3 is TGTGCCAGCAGCTCGTACCGGCCCCAACAGGGGAATTGGTACGAGCAGTACTTC. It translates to CASSSYRPQQGNWYEQYF.

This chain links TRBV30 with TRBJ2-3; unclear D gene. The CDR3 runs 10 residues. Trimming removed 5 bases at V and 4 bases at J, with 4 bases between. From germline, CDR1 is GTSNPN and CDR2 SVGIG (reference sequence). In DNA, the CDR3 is TGTGCCTGGCAATCAGATACGCAGTATTTT. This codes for CAWQSDTQYF.

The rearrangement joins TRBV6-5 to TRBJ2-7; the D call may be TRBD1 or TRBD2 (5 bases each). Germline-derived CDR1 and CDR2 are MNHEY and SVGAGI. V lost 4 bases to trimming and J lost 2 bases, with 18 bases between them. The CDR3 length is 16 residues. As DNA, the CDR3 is TGTGCCAGCAGTTTCAGTTACCGGGACCGGACCTACGAGCAGTACTTC. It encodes CASSFSYRDRTYEQYF.

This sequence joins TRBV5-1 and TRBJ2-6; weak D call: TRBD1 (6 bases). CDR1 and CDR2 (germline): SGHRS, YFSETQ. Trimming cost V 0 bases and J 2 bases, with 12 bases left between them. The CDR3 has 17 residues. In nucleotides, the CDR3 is TGCGCCAGCAGCTTGGAGGGCAGGGGAGCTGGGGCCAACGTCCTGACTTTC. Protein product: CASSLEGRGAGANVLTF.

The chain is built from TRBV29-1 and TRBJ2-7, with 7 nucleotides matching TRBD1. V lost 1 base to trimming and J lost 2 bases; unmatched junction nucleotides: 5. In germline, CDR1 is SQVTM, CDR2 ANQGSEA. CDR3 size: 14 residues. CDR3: CSVEVDRSPYEQYF. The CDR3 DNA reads TGCAGCGTTGAAGTGGACAGGAGTCCCTACGAGCAGTACTTC.

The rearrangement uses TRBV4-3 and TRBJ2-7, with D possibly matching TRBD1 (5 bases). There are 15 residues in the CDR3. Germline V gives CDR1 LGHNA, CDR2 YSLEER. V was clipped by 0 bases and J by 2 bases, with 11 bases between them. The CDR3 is CASSQDRDPPYEQYF. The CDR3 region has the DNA TGCGCCAGCAGCCAAGACAGGGATCCCCCCTACGAGCAGTACTTC.

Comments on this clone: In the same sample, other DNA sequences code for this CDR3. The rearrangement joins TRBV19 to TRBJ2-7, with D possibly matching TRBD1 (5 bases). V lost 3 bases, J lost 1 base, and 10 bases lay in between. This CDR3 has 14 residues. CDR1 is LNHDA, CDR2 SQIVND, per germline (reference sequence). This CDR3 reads CASSIGQGSYEQYF. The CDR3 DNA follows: TGTGCCAGTAGTATCGGCCAGGGTTCCTACGAGCAGTACTTC.

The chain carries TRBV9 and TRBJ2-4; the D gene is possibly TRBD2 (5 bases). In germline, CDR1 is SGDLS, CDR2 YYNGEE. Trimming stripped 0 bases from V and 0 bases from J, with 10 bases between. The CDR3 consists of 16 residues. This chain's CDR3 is CASSVEVGEAKNIQYF. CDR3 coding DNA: TGTGCCAGCAGCGTAGAAGTGGGAGAAGCCAAAAACATTCAGTACTTC.

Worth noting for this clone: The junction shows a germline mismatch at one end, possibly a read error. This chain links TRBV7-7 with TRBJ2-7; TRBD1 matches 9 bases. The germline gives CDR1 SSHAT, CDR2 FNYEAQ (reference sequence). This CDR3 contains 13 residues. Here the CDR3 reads CASSQTGGHEQYF. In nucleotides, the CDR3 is TGTGCTAGCAGCCAGACAGGGGGACACGAGCAGTACTTC.

CDR3 region: CASSFLARAYEQYF. In DNA, the CDR3 is TGTGCCAGCAGTTTTCTGGCCAGGGCCTACGAGCAGTACTTC. J is TRBJ2-7 and V is TRBV27; TRBD1 might be the D (5 bases). The CDR3 runs 14 residues. Between the trimmed V and J ends, which lost 3 bases and 2 bases, there was a span of 11 bases. Germline V CDR1 and CDR2: MNHEY, SMNVEV (reference sequence).

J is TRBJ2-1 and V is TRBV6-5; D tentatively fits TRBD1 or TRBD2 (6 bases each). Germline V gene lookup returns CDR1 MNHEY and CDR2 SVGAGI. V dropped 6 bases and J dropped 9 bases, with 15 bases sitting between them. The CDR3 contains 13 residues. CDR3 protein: CASRDGGRGEQFF. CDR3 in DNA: TGTGCCAGCAGGGACGGGGGCCGGGGTGAGCAGTTCTTC.

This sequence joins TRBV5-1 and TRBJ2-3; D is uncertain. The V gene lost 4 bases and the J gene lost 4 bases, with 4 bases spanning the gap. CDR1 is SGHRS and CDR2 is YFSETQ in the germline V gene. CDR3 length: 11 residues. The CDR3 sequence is CASSDPDTQYF. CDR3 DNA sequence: TGCGCCAGCAGCGATCCAGATACGCAGTATTTT.

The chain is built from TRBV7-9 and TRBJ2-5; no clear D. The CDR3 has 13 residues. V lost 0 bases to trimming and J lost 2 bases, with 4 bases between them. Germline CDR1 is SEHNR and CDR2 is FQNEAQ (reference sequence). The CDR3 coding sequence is TGTGCCAGCAGCTTAGCGCAACAAGAGACCCAGTACTTC. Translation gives CASSLAQQETQYF.

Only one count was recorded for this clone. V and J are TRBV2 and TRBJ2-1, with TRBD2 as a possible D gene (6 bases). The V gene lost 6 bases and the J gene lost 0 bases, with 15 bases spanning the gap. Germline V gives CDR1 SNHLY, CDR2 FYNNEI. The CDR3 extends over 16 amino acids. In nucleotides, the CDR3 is TGTGCCAGCAGGCACGGCGGGGTTAGCTCCTACAATGAGCAGTTCTTC. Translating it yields CASRHGGVSSYNEQFF.

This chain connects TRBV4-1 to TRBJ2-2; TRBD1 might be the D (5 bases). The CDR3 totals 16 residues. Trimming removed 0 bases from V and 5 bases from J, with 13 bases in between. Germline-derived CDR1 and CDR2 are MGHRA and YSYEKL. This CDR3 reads CASSQEAGIGTGELFF. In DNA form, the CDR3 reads TGCGCCAGCAGCCAAGAGGCAGGGATAGGGACCGGGGAGCTGTTTTTT.

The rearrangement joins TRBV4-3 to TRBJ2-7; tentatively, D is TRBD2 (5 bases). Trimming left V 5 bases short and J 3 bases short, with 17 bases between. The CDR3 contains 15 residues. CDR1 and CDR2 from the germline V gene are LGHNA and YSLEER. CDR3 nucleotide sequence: TGCGCCAGCAGCTCCGACCGAGGGTTAGTCTACGAGCAGTACTTC. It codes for CASSSDRGLVYEQYF.

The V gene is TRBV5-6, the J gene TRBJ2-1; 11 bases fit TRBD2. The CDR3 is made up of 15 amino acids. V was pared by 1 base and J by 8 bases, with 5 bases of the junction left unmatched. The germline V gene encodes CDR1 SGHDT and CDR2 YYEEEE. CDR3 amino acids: CASSLFLAGGYEQFF. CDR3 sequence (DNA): TGTGCCAGCAGCTTGTTCCTAGCGGGAGGCTATGAGCAGTTCTTC.

CDR3: CARSFRPRRADTGELFF. The CDR3 nucleotides read TGTGCCAGAAGCTTCCGACCGAGGAGGGCCGACACCGGGGAGCTGTTTTTT. The rearrangement uses TRBV5-3 and TRBJ2-2, with a possible D match to TRBD2 (6 bases). TRBV5-3 is an ORF, with its function uncertain. The CDR3 has 17 amino acids. Trimming cost V 2 bases and J 3 bases, with 17 bases left between them.

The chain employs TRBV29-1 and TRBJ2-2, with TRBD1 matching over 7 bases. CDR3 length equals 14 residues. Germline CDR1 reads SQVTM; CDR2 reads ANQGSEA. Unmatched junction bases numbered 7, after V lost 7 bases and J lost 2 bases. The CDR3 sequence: CSATTGINTGELFF. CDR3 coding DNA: TGCAGCGCTACGACAGGGATTAACACCGGGGAGCTGTTTTTT.

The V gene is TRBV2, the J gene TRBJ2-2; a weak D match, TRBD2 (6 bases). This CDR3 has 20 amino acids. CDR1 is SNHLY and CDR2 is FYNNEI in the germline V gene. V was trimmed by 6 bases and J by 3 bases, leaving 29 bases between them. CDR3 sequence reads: CASSEQATILRAGYTGELFF. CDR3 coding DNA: TGTGCCAGCAGCGAACAAGCGACGATCCTCAGAGCGGGTTACACCGGGGAGCTGTTTTTT. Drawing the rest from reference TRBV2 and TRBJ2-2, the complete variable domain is EPEVTQTPSHQVTQMGQEVILRCVPISNHLYFYWYRQILGQKVEFLVSFYNNEISEKSEIFDDQFSVERPDGSNFTLKIRSTKLEDSAMYFCASSEQATILRAGYTGELFFGEGSRLTVL.

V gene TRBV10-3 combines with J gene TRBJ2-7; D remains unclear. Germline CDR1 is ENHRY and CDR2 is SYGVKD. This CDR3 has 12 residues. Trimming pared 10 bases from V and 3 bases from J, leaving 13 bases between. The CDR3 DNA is TGTGCCACGGGCGATCTGGGCTACGAGCAGTACTTC. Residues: CATGDLGYEQYF.

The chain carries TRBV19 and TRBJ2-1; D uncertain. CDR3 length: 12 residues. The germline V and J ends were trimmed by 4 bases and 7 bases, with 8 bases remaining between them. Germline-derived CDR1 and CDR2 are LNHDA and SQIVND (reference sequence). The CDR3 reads CASSTWGNEQFF. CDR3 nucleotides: TGTGCCAGTAGTACGTGGGGTAATGAGCAGTTCTTC.

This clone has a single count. The chain's CDR3 is CARSPPPGQGSCDEQFF. CDR3 nucleotides: TGTGCCAGAAGCCCTCCGCCGGGACAGGGGTCGTGCGATGAGCAGTTCTTC. The chain recombines TRBV5-3 with TRBJ2-1, with TRBD1 matching 10 bases. TRBV5-3 carries the ORF label, with uncertain function. This CDR3 is built from 17 residues. The V gene end was trimmed by 4 bases and the J gene end by 8 bases; junction bases not matched to a gene: 15.

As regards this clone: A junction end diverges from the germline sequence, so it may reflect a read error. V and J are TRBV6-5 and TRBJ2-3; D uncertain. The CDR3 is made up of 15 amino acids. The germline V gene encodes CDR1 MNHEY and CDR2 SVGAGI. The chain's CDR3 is CASSHSTHLEDTQYF. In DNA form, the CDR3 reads TGTGCCAGCAGTCACTCGACTCATCTGGAAGATACGCAGTATTTT.

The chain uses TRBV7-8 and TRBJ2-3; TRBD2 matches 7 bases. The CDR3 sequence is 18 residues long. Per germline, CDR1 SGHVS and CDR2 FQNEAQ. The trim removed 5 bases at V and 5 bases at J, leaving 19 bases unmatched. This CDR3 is CASSLRKTSVSSVDTQYF. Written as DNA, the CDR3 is TGTGCCAGCAGCCTGCGGAAAACTAGCGTTTCAAGCGTAGATACGCAGTATTTT.